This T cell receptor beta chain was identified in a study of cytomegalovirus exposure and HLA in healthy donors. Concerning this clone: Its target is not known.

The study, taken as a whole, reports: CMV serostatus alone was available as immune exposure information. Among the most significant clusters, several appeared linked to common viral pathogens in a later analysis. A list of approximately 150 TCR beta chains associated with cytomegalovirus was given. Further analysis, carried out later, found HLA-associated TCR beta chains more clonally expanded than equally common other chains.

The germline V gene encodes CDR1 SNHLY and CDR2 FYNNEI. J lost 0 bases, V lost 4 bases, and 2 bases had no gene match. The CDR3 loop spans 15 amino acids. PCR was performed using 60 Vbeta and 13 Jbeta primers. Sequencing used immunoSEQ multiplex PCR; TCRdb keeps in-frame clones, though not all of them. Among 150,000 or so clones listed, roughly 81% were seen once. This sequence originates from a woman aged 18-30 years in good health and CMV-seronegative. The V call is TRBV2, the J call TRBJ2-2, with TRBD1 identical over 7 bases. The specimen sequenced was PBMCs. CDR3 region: CASSGQGPNTGELFF. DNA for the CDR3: TGTGCCAGCAGTGGACAGGGCCCGAACACCGGGGAGCTGTTTTTT.